What follows describes a single TCR beta chain. Germline values: CDR1 DFQATT, CDR2 SNEGSKA (reference sequence). Trimming stripped 5 bases from V and 0 bases from J, with 14 bases between. The CDR3 has 14 residues. Unique molecular identifiers were used to barcode this TCRbeta library. TCRdb fed the PCR reads into MiXCR, producing one record per CDR3 protein. Of hundreds of thousands of distinct CDR3 sequences detected, about 25% appear once; the ten largest clones hold roughly 2.7%. This sample stems from a study of T-cell reconstitution after alpha-beta-depleted transplantation in children. This chain uses TRBV20-1 with TRBJ2-7; perhaps TRBD2 as D (6 bases). The sequences come from PBMCs, collected before TCRalphabeta/CD19-depleted stem cell transplant. This clonotype was sampled from a girl aged 2-10 years with Fanconi anemia, due to receive a stem cell transplant. The DNA for the CDR3 is TGCAGTGCTTTCCCGGGACTCTCCTCCTACGAGCAGTACTTC. This codes for CSAFPGLSSYEQYF.